This T cell receptor beta chain is from a study of shared clonotypes between healthy human individuals. Regarding the study as a whole: Naive subsets generally exceeded memory subsets in estimated richness. Exclusively blood specimens were collected; tissue repertoires likely differ.

In regard to this clone: As yet, its antigen is unknown. Other DNA sequences in this sample translate to the same CDR3.

The CDR3 spans 11 residues. CDR1 and CDR2 from the germline V gene are GTSNPN and SVGIG (reference sequence). V lost 5 bases and J 1 base, leaving 5 bases between the germline ends. The repertoire was sequenced with immunoSEQ multiplex PCR; TCRdb's copy has only in-frame clones and lacks some. The sample has about 2,500,000 clones, around 90% seen once. The sequence derives from a man between 18 and 29 years old in good health. Material for sequencing was naive CD4+ T cells sorted from blood. Subset defined: CD45RA+ positively selected. The genes are TRBV30 and TRBJ2-5; D remains ambiguous. CDR3: CAWSSQETQYF. CDR3 coding DNA: TGTGCCTGGTCTTCCCAAGAGACCCAGTACTTC.